A few counts support the clone carrying this T cell receptor (beta chain). Its antigen is unidentified. The data belong to a study of CD8+CD57+ T cells in acquired aplastic anemia. The overall study: Sorted CD4+ and CD8+ cell DNA averaged approximately 3 ug. The study, taken as a whole, reports: Researchers report that twenty-nine CD8+ CDR3 sequences appeared in both patients and controls.

The authors sequenced patients whose flow cytometry had shown CD8+CD57+ cell expansion. Patients were treatment-naive when blood was sampled. Profiling that covered TCR beta VDJ and CDR3 relied on genomic DNA as its template. TCRdb used MiXCR to reprocess the reads, holding one entry per CDR3 protein. Of more than 150,000 distinct CDR3 sequences in the sample, approximately 52% are singletons; the top ten hold around 2%. CDR1 is SSHAT and CDR2 is FNYEAQ in the germline V gene (reference sequence). Trimming took 5 bases from V and 12 from J, leaving 5 bases between them. CDR3 length: 8 amino acids. The sequenced sample consisted of sorted CD4+, CD8+, or CD8+CD57+ T cells (not recorded which) from PBMCs. This TCR was sampled from a human donor with aplastic anemia. The chain uses TRBV7-7 and TRBJ2-7; the D is unclear. The CDR3 reads CASSPRYV. As DNA, the CDR3 is TGTGCCAGCAGCCCCCGGTACGTC.